The rows below give T cell receptor beta chains drawn from one sample of a study of T cells after yellow fever vaccination. A single record per CDR3 protein comes from TCRdb applying MiXCR to the 5' RACE reads. The sample lists roughly 140,000 distinct CDR3 sequences, approximately 7.7% seen once, with roughly 0.71% in the top ten. The sample here was CD4+ T cells sorted from PBMCs, taken 5 days after the yellow fever booster vaccination. The receptors stem from a man aged 30 to 39 who received the YFV17D yellow fever vaccine. Both conserved end residues are part of each CDR3. The order of the fields is J gene, CDR3 length, D gene, V gene, clone size, CDR3 DNA, CDR3 protein. The D gene is left open where the match is weak. Size values are once, few and many counts, or a class for expanded clones, and some rows have none.

TRBJ2-1 | 17 | TRBD2 | TRBV19 | many | TGTGCCAGTAGTCCGAGGACTAGCGGGAGTTACTACAATGAGCAGTTCTTC | CASSPRTSGSYYNEQFF
TRBJ2-1 | 13 | . | TRBV14 | many | TGTGCCAGCAGCCAAGGAACTAGGAATGAGCAGTTCTTC | CASSQGTRNEQFF
TRBJ2-1 | 15 | TRBD2 | TRBV7-2 | few | TGTGCCAGCAGCCCAAGAGCGGGAGCCTACAATGAGCAGTTCTTC | CASSPRAGAYNEQFF
TRBJ2-5 | 17 | TRBD2 | TRBV20-1 | . | TGCTGTGCCCTCTCCAGCACTAGCGGGAGGTACCAAGAGACCCAGTACTTC | CCALSSTSGRYQETQYF
TRBJ2-3 | 13 | . | TRBV25-1 | many | TGTGCCAGCAGTGACGGGGGCACAGATACGCAGTATTTT | CASSDGGTDTQYF
TRBJ2-1 | 15 | . | TRBV18 | few | TGTGCCAGCTCACCACTTACCAGCGACTACAATGAGCAGTTCTTC | CASSPLTSDYNEQFF
TRBJ2-5 | 14 | . | TRBV5-4 | many | TGTGCCAGCAGCCCTGGCGGGCCAAGGGAGACCCAGTACTTC | CASSPGGPRETQYF
TRBJ2-1 | 14 | . | TRBV27 | many | TGTGCCAGCAGTATCCTACAAGCGGTGGATGAGCAGTTCTTC | CASSILQAVDEQFF
TRBJ1-5 | 15 | . | TRBV7-2 | many | TGTGCCAGCAGCTTAGCTTACGGGGAAACTCAGCCCCAGCATTTT | CASSLAYGETQPQHF
TRBJ2-5 | 17 | . | TRBV4-2 | . | TGTGCCAGCAGCCAAGTGGGGGGAAGGGGGGGGACAGAGACCCAGTACTTC | CASSQVGGRGGTETQYF
TRBJ2-1 | 16 | TRBD1 | TRBV7-3 | many | TGTGCCAGCAGCTTAACCGGGACAGTGAGCTACAATGAGCAGTTCTTC | CASSLTGTVSYNEQFF
TRBJ2-5 | 16 | TRBD1 | TRBV12-3/TRBV12-4 | many | TGTGCCAGCAGTACCGGGACAGGGGGCGTCCAAGAGACCCAGTACTTC | CASSTGTGGVQETQYF
TRBJ2-5 | 15 | TRBD2 | TRBV20-1 | many | TGCAGTGCCTACATAGGAGGCGGGAGGGCGGGGACCCAGTACTTC | CSAYIGGGRAGTQYF
TRBJ2-2 | 15 | TRBD2 | TRBV7-9 | many | TGTGCCAGCAGCACGGGACTACGCAACACCGGGGAGCTGTTTTTT | CASSTGLRNTGELFF
TRBJ2-1 | 18 | TRBD2 | TRBV20-1 | many | TGCAGTGCTAGAAAGAGGACTAGCGGGAGGGTTAGCTACAATGAGCAGTTCTTC | CSARKRTSGRVSYNEQFF
TRBJ2-3 | 13 | . | TRBV20-1 | many | TGCAGTGCTAGATCTCCACACACAGATACGCAGTATTTT | CSARSPHTDTQYF
TRBJ2-5 | 14 | . | TRBV12-3/TRBV12-4 | few | TGTGCCAGCAGTTTAGCGTACCTCTCGGGGACCCAGTACTTC | CASSLAYLSGTQYF
TRBJ2-1 | 15 | . | TRBV7-8 | many | TGTGCCAGCAGCTTAGCTTCCGCCACCTACAATGAGCAGTTCTTC | CASSLASATYNEQFF
TRBJ1-1 | 15 | TRBD1 | TRBV3-1 | many | TGTGCCAGCAGCCCCCGACAGGGAATGAACACTGAAGCTTTCTTT | CASSPRQGMNTEAFF
TRBJ1-1 | 13 | . | TRBV14 | many | TGTGCCAGCAGCCTACAGGTCGGGGCTGAAGCTTTCTTT | CASSLQVGAEAFF
TRBJ1-2 | 13 | TRBD1 | TRBV27 | many | TGTGCCAGCAGTTTACAGGGGGCGGAGGGCTACACCTTC | CASSLQGAEGYTF
TRBJ2-1 | 12 | TRBD1 | TRBV12-3/TRBV12-4 | many | TGTGCCAGCAGGACAGGGTTGGATGAGCAGTTCTTC | CASRTGLDEQFF
TRBJ1-2 | 17 | TRBD1 | TRBV4-3 | many | TGCGCCAGCAGCCAAGAGGCCGGGACAGCAGGGCTGTATGGCTACACCTTC | CASSQEAGTAGLYGYTF
TRBJ2-6 | 17 | TRBD2 | TRBV12-3/TRBV12-4 | . | TGTGCCAGCAGTCCGACTAGCGGGAGCTCTGGGGCCAACGTCCTGACTTTC | CASSPTSGSSGANVLTF
TRBJ2-6 | 17 | TRBD2 | TRBV6-5 | . | TGTGCCAGCAGTTACTCGAGTGGGGGACTAGCGACCAACGTCCTGACTTTC | CASSYSSGGLATNVLTF
TRBJ1-6 | 14 | . | TRBV7-2 | few | TGTGCCAGCAGCTTAAGGGCAGTTGGCTCACCCCTCCACTTT | CASSLRAVGSPLHF
TRBJ2-7 | 14 | TRBD1 | TRBV7-2 | many | TGTGCCAGCAGCAAAGGACAGGTCTCCTACGAGCAGTACTTC | CASSKGQVSYEQYF
TRBJ2-2 | 15 | TRBD1 | TRBV25-1 | . | TGTGCCAGCATCGGGACAGGCGCGAACACCGGGGAGCTGTTTTTT | CASIGTGANTGELFF
TRBJ2-1 | 17 | TRBD1 | TRBV15 | many | TGTGCCACCAGCAGACACCCGACAGGGAGCTCCTACAATGAGCAGTTCTTC | CATSRHPTGSSYNEQFF
TRBJ2-5 | 11 | . | TRBV20-1 | many | TGCAGTGCAGGAGTACAAGAGACCCAGTACTTC | CSAGVQETQYF
TRBJ2-7 | 15 | TRBD2 | TRBV7-2 | . | TGTGCCAGCAGCCCGAGCGGGACCCGGACCTACGAGCAGTACTTC | CASSPSGTRTYEQYF
TRBJ2-5 | 12 | . | TRBV5-1 | many | TGCGCCAGCGTTGGGAGGTCCGAGACCCAGTACTTC | CASVGRSETQYF
TRBJ1-2 | 12 | . | TRBV7-2 | few | TGTGCCAGCAGCTTAGAGGTCGGGGGCTACACCTTC | CASSLEVGGYTF
TRBJ2-1 | 16 | . | TRBV20-1 | many | TGCAGTGCGCCCGCCTTTGACGAGGGTACCCACAATGAGCAGTTCTTC | CSAPAFDEGTHNEQFF
TRBJ1-5 | 16 | TRBD1 | TRBV20-1 | many | TGCAGTTCTCCGGACAGGGATGAAGTAGCAAATCAGCCCCAGCATTTT | CSSPDRDEVANQPQHF